The clone carrying this TCR beta chain appeared a single time. The antigen is not known. Terminally differentiated effector memory CD45RA+ cells were left out of the naive CD8 fraction, which was CD45RO-negative and positively selected for CCR7. There were no recent acute infections or vaccinations among the donors, who were healthy HIV-negative adults. This sample stems from a study of shared clonotypes between healthy human individuals. Study observations and caveats: Richness estimates generally favored naive over memory subsets. It was expected that sequencing depth would affect clonotype sharing among donors. Few donors restricted represented genetic and exposure-history diversity.

The method was immunoSEQ multiplex PCR; TCRdb's version includes in-frame clones alone and lacks a portion of them. Among about 2 million clones listed, approximately 94% were seen once. This CDR3 comprises 18 residues. V lost 0 bases and J lost 8; bases outside the gene matches: 7. Germline V lookup: CDR1 LNHNV, CDR2 YYDKDF (reference sequence). The chain joins TRBV15 to TRBJ2-1, with TRBD2 matching 16 bases. This TCR derives from a man aged 18 to 35 in good health. Specimen: naive CD8+ T cells sorted from blood. The CDR3 bases are TGTGCCACCAGCAGAGACCCGCCGGGACTAGCGGGAGGGCATGAGCAGTTCTTC. It encodes CATSRDPPGLAGGHEQFF.